The 9 T cell receptor beta chains listed next were all sequenced from one sample in a study of T cell repertoires in cytomegalovirus infection. Their target antigens are unknown. TCRdb recomputed calls from the reads with MiXCR, one row per CDR3 protein. The table lists about 57,000 distinct CDR3 sequences, 20% of them singletons. This specimen was CD8+ T cells from cultured PBMCs, taken from culture after CMV antigen stimulation. These receptors were taken from a human donor in good health (CMV status not recorded). Some clones in this sample may be carry-over from other donors' samples.

This clonotype was recorded a few times. The rearrangement joins TRBV28 to TRBJ2-7, with D unresolved. Germline CDR1 reads MDHEN; CDR2 reads SYDVKM. The CDR3 loop spans 12 amino acids. Trimming stripped 2 bases from V and 3 bases from J, with 5 bases between. CDR3 nucleotide sequence: TGTGCCAGCAGTTTAGGCAACTACGAGCAGTACTTC. Amino acid sequence: CASSLGNYEQYF.

This clonotype showed up just a few times. The CDR3 DNA reads TGTGCCAGCAGTCCCCGACAGGGGATTAATTCACCCCTCCACTTT. Encoded protein: CASSPRQGINSPLHF. The chain has TRBV27 and TRBJ1-6; TRBD1 agrees at 8 bases. The CDR3 is made up of 15 amino acids. Losses at the gene ends were 5 bases for V and 6 bases for J; bases not matched to a gene: 6. Per the germline V gene, CDR1 is MNHEY and CDR2 is SMNVEV (reference sequence).

This clonotype has just a few counts. This chain connects TRBV7-2 to TRBJ1-1; 7 nucleotides line up with TRBD1. This CDR3 has 15 amino acids. CDR1 is SGHTA, CDR2 FQGNSA, per germline. V lost 3 bases and J lost 5; bases outside the gene matches: 9. CDR3 nucleotide sequence: TGTGCCAGCAGCTTCAAGACAGGGTTGTTTACTGAAGCTTTCTTT. Protein: CASSFKTGLFTEAFF.

V usage is TRBV6-2 or TRBV6-3 and J usage is TRBJ2-7; D might be TRBD1 (6 bases). V shed 5 bases and J shed 4 bases, with 12 bases lying between them. Germline V CDR1 and CDR2: MNHEY, SVGEGT. The CDR3 is made up of 13 amino acids. DNA for the CDR3: TGTGCCAGCAGTGGGACACCGGGGTACGAGCAGTACTTC. Translating gives CASSGTPGYEQYF.

V gene TRBV6-1 combines with J gene TRBJ1-2; no clear D gene. Germline V lookup: CDR1 MNHNS, CDR2 SASEGT. V lost 6 bases and J lost 5, with 13 bases in between. The CDR3 contains 13 residues. This chain's CDR3 is CASRLEAAYGYTF. CDR3 sequence (DNA): TGTGCCAGCAGGTTAGAAGCGGCTTATGGCTACACCTTC.

This clonotype was seen only a few times. This chain links TRBV29-1 with TRBJ2-3, with 7 bases matching TRBD2. Germline trimming cut 3 bases from V and 0 bases from J; bases unmatched to any gene: 3. The CDR3 loop spans 14 amino acids. Germline V gives CDR1 SQVTM, CDR2 ANQGSEA. The DNA of the CDR3 is TGCAGCGTTGACGCGGGGGTGAGCACAGATACGCAGTATTTT. It is translated as CSVDAGVSTDTQYF.

The chain links TRBV6-2 or TRBV6-3 to TRBJ2-7; D unresolved. Germline lookup yields CDR1 MNHEY and CDR2 SVGEGT. The length of the CDR3 is 17 residues. Trimming took 1 base from V and 4 from J, leaving 20 bases between them. This CDR3 is CASSYLSDAKSDYEQYF. CDR3 sequence (DNA): TGTGCCAGCAGTTACTTGTCGGACGCCAAAAGTGATTACGAGCAGTACTTC.

This clonotype was found a few times. The CDR3 coding sequence is TGTGCCAGCAGCCTAACAGGGAGCACAGATACGCAGTATTTT. Its translation is CASSLTGSTDTQYF. The gene calls are TRBV6-2 or TRBV6-3 and TRBJ2-3; D may be TRBD1 (6 bases). There are 14 residues in the CDR3. The germline V and J ends were trimmed by 6 bases and 0 bases, with 10 bases remaining between them. CDR1 is MNHEY and CDR2 is SVGEGT in the germline V gene.

V gene TRBV7-9 combines with J gene TRBJ1-1; D is ambiguous. Trimming pared 4 bases from V and 0 bases from J, leaving 12 bases between. The CDR3 is 15 amino acids. The V gene's germline CDR1 is SEHNR and CDR2 FQNEAQ (reference sequence). The CDR3 is CASSSGGTMNTEAFF. CDR3 in DNA: TGTGCCAGCAGCTCAGGTGGCACGATGAACACTGAAGCTTTCTTT.